One sample yielded the 5 T cell receptor beta chains listed below, sequenced in a study of spatial heterogeneity in lung cancer (dated by TCRdb to about 2019). The time point label, as the study defines it: sample taken at primary tumor resection. Library construction relied on 5' RACE. Sequencing took place on a NextSeq 500. The public sequencing data were trimmed at Q25 with fastp and processed into clonotypes with MiXCR by TCRdb, which kept only in-frame beta chains. Rows with a matching CDR3 protein are joined into one entry that keeps the most common DNA and genes. For this sample there are around 20,000 distinct CDR3 sequences; roughly 5.7% appear just once. Around a tenth of the sample goes to the ten largest clones. Their specific antigens are unknown. Broader findings and caveats from the paper: A correlation was observed between the number of expanded intratumoral alpha and beta TCRs and the tumor nonsynonymous mutation count.

Sequencing used lung tumor tissue, obtained at surgery. These receptors were taken from a female donor with early-stage non-small cell lung cancer.

This clonotype was detected many times. The rearrangement joins TRBV29-1 to TRBJ2-1; 8 nucleotides match TRBD1. The CDR3 contains 14 residues. V shed 7 bases, J shed 6 bases, and the junction held 11 bases outside the gene matches. The V gene's germline CDR1 is SQVTM and CDR2 ANQGSEA. CDR3 loop: CSAGQGSSGNEQFF. The CDR3 region has the DNA TGCAGCGCTGGACAGGGTTCAAGTGGCAATGAGCAGTTCTTC.

This clonotype came up many times. J is TRBJ1-6 and V is TRBV4-1, with TRBD1 as a possible D gene (5 bases). The CDR3 has 18 residues. Looked up from germline, CDR1 is MGHRA and CDR2 is YSYEKL. Deletions cut 1 base from V and 4 bases from J, with 17 bases between. In DNA, the CDR3 is TGCGCCAGCAGCCAAGTCTTTGGCCTGACAGCTTATAATTCACCCCTCCACTTT. It translates to CASSQVFGLTAYNSPLHF.

On this clonotype: It may be a read error: a sequence one base away is much more abundant. CDR3 amino acids: CSVRPSGRAEDTQNF. The CDR3 coding sequence is TGCAGCGTTAGACCCAGCGGGAGGGCCGAGGATACGCAGAATTTT. This chain connects TRBV29-1 to TRBJ2-3, with 10 bases lining up with TRBD2. The germline CDR1 and CDR2 sequences are SQVTM and ANQGSEA. The CDR3 spans 15 residues.

The sample holds many counts of this clonotype. This chain uses TRBV5-6 with TRBJ2-3, with 10 bases fitting TRBD2. CDR1 is SGHDT and CDR2 is YYEEEE in the germline V gene. The junction had 3 bases not matched to a gene; V was cut back by 1 base and J by 4 bases. The CDR3 runs to 15 residues. CDR3 in DNA: TGTGCCAGCAGCTTGAGAAGCGGGAGGGCAGATACGCAGTATTTT. Translating gives CASSLRSGRADTQYF.

This clonotype appeared many times. The chain joins TRBV5-1 to TRBJ2-7; D call uncertain. CDR3 length equals 13 residues. Trimming shortened V by 0 bases and J by 2 bases, and 6 bases separated the two germline ends. Germline values: CDR1 SGHRS, CDR2 YFSETQ. The chain's CDR3 is CASSLDPAYEQYF. The CDR3 DNA is TGCGCCAGCAGCTTGGATCCAGCCTACGAGCAGTACTTC.